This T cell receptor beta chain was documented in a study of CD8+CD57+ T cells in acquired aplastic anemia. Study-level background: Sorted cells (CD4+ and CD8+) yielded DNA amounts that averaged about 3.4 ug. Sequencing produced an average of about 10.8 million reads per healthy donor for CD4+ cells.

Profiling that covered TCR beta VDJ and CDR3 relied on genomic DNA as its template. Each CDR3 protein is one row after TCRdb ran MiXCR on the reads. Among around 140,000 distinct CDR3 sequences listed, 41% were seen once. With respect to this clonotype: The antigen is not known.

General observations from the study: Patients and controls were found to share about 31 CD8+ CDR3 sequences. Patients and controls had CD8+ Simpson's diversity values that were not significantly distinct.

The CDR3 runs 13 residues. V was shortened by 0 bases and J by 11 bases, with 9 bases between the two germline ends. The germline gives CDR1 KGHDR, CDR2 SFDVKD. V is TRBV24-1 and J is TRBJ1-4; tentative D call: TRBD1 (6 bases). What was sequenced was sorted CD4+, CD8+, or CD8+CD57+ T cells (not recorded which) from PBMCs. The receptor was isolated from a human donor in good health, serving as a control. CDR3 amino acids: CATSDLTTGKLFF. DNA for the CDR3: TGTGCCACCAGTGATTTGACGACAGGTAAACTGTTTTTT.